Detailed here is one TCR beta chain. The V end was cut by 0 bases, the J end by 4 bases, with 16 bases between. The CDR3 is made up of 17 amino acids. Per germline, CDR1 MNHNY and CDR2 SVGAGI (reference sequence). No cell sorting was done before RNA was extracted from the tissue. The sample originates from a study of tumor and adjacent non-tumor tissue in lung cancer. Three rounds of nested PCR, following a modified ARM-PCR protocol, produced the TCRbeta library. TCRdb analysed the multiplex PCR reads with MiXCR anew, one entry per CDR3 protein. The sample includes approximately 140,000 distinct CDR3 sequences, roughly 70% of them seen just once.

The receptor's source is a man between 60 and 75 years old with small cell lung cancer. Sequencing was performed on lung tumor tissue. This chain joins TRBV6-6 and TRBJ1-5; tentative D call: TRBD1 (6 bases). As DNA, the CDR3 is TGTGCCAGCAGTTACTCGTTTTCAGGGGTGGGGAATCAGCCCCAGCATTTT. Encoded protein: CASSYSFSGVGNQPQHF.